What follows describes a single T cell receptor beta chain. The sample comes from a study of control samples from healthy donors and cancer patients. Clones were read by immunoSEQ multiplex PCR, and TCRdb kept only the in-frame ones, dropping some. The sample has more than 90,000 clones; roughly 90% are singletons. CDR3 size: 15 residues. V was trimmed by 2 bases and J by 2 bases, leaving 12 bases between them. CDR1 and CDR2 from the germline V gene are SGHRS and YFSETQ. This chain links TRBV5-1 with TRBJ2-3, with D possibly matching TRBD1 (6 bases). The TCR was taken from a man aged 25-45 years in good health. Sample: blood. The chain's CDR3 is CASSLTGFDTDTQYF. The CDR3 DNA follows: TGCGCCAGCAGCTTAACAGGGTTCGACACAGATACGCAGTATTTT.